Each of the 27 T cell receptor beta chains below was sequenced from the same sample in a study of blood T cell repertoires in COVID-19. This table comes from immunoSEQ multiplex PCR, and its TCRdb copy is limited to in-frame clones, with some not included. The data hold tens of thousands of clones, with about four fifths observed a single time. The specimen was peripheral blood. Receptors were obtained from an older man with COVID-19, enrolled during active disease.

The rearrangement uses TRBV5-4 and TRBJ2-2, with D perhaps TRBD2 (6 bases). Germline CDR1 reads SGHNT; CDR2 reads YYREEE (reference sequence). CDR3 length: 15 amino acids. The V end was cut by 2 bases, the J end by 4 bases, with 12 bases between. CDR3 sequence: CASSFHSGTTGELFF. The CDR3 coding sequence is TGTGCCAGCAGCTTTCATAGCGGAACCACCGGGGAGCTGTTTTTT.

The chain couples TRBV24-1 to TRBJ2-3; TRBD1 matches 7 bases. The CDR3 length is 15 residues. Per germline, CDR1 KGHDR and CDR2 SFDVKD. V lost 0 bases and J lost 4; bases outside the gene matches: 3. Written as DNA, the CDR3 is TGTGCCACCAGTGATTTGGACAGGGCCCCAGATACGCAGTATTTT. Translating gives CATSDLDRAPDTQYF.

The V and J genes are TRBV7-2 and TRBJ1-6; D perhaps matches TRBD1 (6 bases). CDR3 size: 17 residues. Per the germline V gene, CDR1 is SGHTA and CDR2 is FQGNSA. Trimming took off 6 bases at V and 0 bases at J, with 15 bases between the two ends. CDR3 residues: CASRPVQGSSYNSPLHF. CDR3 DNA: TGTGCCAGCAGACCGGTACAGGGAAGCTCCTATAATTCACCCCTCCACTTT.

The chain employs TRBV4-2 and TRBJ1-4; 7 nucleotides align to TRBD1. V shed 0 bases and J 0 bases; nucleotides not matched to a gene: 10. Per germline, CDR1 LGHNA and CDR2 YNFKEQ. The length of the CDR3 is 19 residues. As DNA, the CDR3 is TGTGCCAGCAGCCAAGATCCAAGACAGGGCCTTGCAACTAATGAAAAACTGTTTTTT. This translates into CASSQDPRQGLATNEKLFF.

The V call is TRBV19, the J call TRBJ2-4, with 12 bases aligning to TRBD1. Germline-derived CDR1 and CDR2 are LNHDA and SQIVND (reference sequence). CDR3 length: 15 amino acids. J lost 14 bases, V lost 6 bases, and 14 bases had no gene match. CDR3 in amino acids: CASRSSGTGGGKKYF. In nucleotides, the CDR3 is TGTGCCAGTAGGAGTTCCGGGACAGGGGGCGGAAAGAAGTACTTC. Together with reference TRBV19 and TRBJ2-4, the CDR3 gives the full variable domain: DGGITQSPKYLFRKEGQNVTLSCEQNLNHDAMYWYRQDPGQGLRLIYYSQIVNDFQKGDIAEGYSVSREKKESFPLTVTSAQKNPTAFYLCASRSSGTGGGKKYFGAGTRLSVL.

This clone occurred a few times. The chain employs TRBV19 and TRBJ1-5; D is unclear. Trimming left V 11 bases short and J 7 bases short, with 18 bases between. Germline V gives CDR1 LNHDA, CDR2 SQIVND (reference sequence). This CDR3 has 13 amino acids. The CDR3 DNA follows: TGTGCCTCCTGTTGGAGGGTACGGCAGCCCCAGCATTTT. This sequence encodes CASCWRVRQPQHF.

This chain joins TRBV5-1 and TRBJ2-5, with 8 bases identical to TRBD1. V shed 0 bases, J shed 5 bases, and the junction held 6 bases outside the gene matches. The CDR3 runs to 15 residues. Germline loops: CDR1 SGHRS, CDR2 YFSETQ. CDR3 region: CASSLEPGGWETQYF. DNA of the CDR3: TGCGCCAGCAGCTTGGAGCCAGGGGGCTGGGAGACCCAGTACTTC. Full variable domain (rest looked up from reference TRBV5-1 and TRBJ2-5): KAGVTQTPRYLIKTRGQQVTLSCSPISGHRSVSWYQQTPGQGLQFLFEYFSETQRNKGNFPGRFSGRQFSNSRSEMNVSTLELGDSALYLCASSLEPGGWETQYFGPGTRLLVL.

V gene TRBV4-3 combines with J gene TRBJ1-3; 8 bases fit TRBD1. The J segment lost 4 bases and the V segment lost 4 bases, leaving 9 bases of the junction unmatched. Germline CDR1 and CDR2: LGHNA and YSLEER. The CDR3 totals 16 residues. Here the CDR3 reads CASSPSWTGTGNTIYF. For the CDR3, the DNA is TGCGCCAGCAGCCCGTCCTGGACAGGGACAGGAAACACCATATATTTT.

V and J are TRBV29-1 and TRBJ1-2; a possible D gene is TRBD1 (5 bases). The CDR3 loop spans 13 amino acids. The V gene's germline CDR1 is SQVTM and CDR2 ANQGSEA. The V gene lost 6 bases and the J gene lost 0 bases, with 11 bases spanning the gap. The CDR3 sequence: CSVAGGSNYGYTF. The CDR3, as DNA: TGCAGCGTGGCGGGGGGTTCTAACTATGGCTACACCTTC.

The chain couples TRBV7-2 to TRBJ2-1; 8 nucleotides agree with TRBD2. The V gene's germline CDR1 is SGHTA and CDR2 FQGNSA. CDR3 length equals 15 residues. Trimming took 4 bases from V and 6 from J; bases not matched to a gene: 8. CDR3 sequence (DNA): TGTGCCAGCAGCTACCCCGGGACTAGGGGCAATGAGCAGTTCTTC. This sequence encodes CASSYPGTRGNEQFF.

The genes are TRBV15 and TRBJ1-5; D is unresolved. Germline V gene lookup returns CDR1 LNHNV and CDR2 YYDKDF (reference sequence). Trimming stripped 1 base from V and 1 base from J, with 5 bases between. CDR3 length: 14 amino acids. The CDR3 region has the DNA TGTGCCACCAGCAGAGCGGGGAGCAATCAGCCCCAGCATTTT. As protein: CATSRAGSNQPQHF. The full variable domain, rest sourced from reference TRBV15 and TRBJ1-5, is DAMVIQNPRYQVTQFGKPVTLSCSQTLNHNVMYWYQQKSSQAPKLLFHYYDKDFNNEADTPDNFQSRRPNTSFCFLDIRSPGLGDTAMYLCATSRAGSNQPQHFGDGTRLSIL.

The CDR3 loop is CASSYLGYSYEQYF. CDR3 DNA: TGTGCCAGCAGTTATTTGGGCTACTCCTACGAGCAGTACTTC. This chain connects TRBV6-2 or TRBV6-3 to TRBJ2-7, with D unclear. The CDR3 is made up of 14 amino acids. V gave up 3 bases and J gave up 0 bases, with 9 bases separating them. The germline gives CDR1 MNHEY, CDR2 SVGEGT.

The chain uses TRBV28 and TRBJ1-3; 10 positions match TRBD1. The CDR3 length is 17 residues. After removal of 1 base from V and 3 bases from J, the junction contained 6 bases not matched to a gene. Germline lookup yields CDR1 MDHEN and CDR2 SYDVKM. CDR3 nucleotides: TGTGCCAGCAGTTTATTCGCGACAGGGGGCAATGGAAACACCATATATTTT. This gives the protein CASSLFATGGNGNTIYF.

This clone appeared a few times. This chain joins TRBV18 and TRBJ2-2; D perhaps matches TRBD2 (6 bases). V lost 3 bases, J lost 6 bases, and 14 bases lay in between. Germline V lookup: CDR1 KGHSH, CDR2 LQKENI. The CDR3 sequence is 15 residues long. The CDR3: CASSPRREASGELFF. CDR3 bases: TGTGCCAGCTCACCGCGGAGGGAGGCGTCCGGGGAGCTGTTTTTT.

The J gene is TRBJ1-2, the V gene TRBV7-2; 11 nucleotides align to TRBD1. The ends lost 1 base at V and 4 bases at J; junction bases unmatched: 5. The V gene's germline CDR1 is SGHTA and CDR2 FQGNSA. The CDR3 loop spans 16 amino acids. The CDR3 nucleotides are TGTGCCAGCAGCTTAGATGGGACAGGGGGTACCTATGGCTACACCTTC. As protein: CASSLDGTGGTYGYTF.

V usage is TRBV30 and J usage is TRBJ1-3; the D gene is possibly TRBD1 (5 bases). The CDR3 loop spans 14 amino acids. Germline CDR1 and CDR2: GTSNPN and SVGIG (reference sequence). V was clipped by 7 bases and J by 4 bases, with 17 bases between them. Here the CDR3 DNA reads TGTGCCTTCCAAGGGGAGGTTAAGGGAAACACCATATATTTT. Protein product: CAFQGEVKGNTIYF.

CDR3 sequence (DNA): TGTGCCAGCAGTGAACAATTCTATGGCTACACCTTC. Translated, it gives CASSEQFYGYTF. The chain recombines TRBV2 with TRBJ1-2; D remains unclear. The CDR3 has 12 residues. V shed 2 bases and J shed 4 bases, with 5 bases lying between them. The germline CDR1 and CDR2 sequences are SNHLY and FYNNEI.

The chain combines TRBV5-5 with TRBJ1-5; D might be TRBD1 (6 bases). V lost 0 bases, J lost 4 bases, and 11 bases lay in between. The CDR3 has 15 residues. Germline CDR1 reads SGHKS; CDR2 reads YYEKEE (reference sequence). The CDR3 DNA follows: TGTGCCAGCAGCTTGGGGCAGGGGCGAAATCAGCCCCAGCATTTT. It codes for CASSLGQGRNQPQHF.

The J gene is TRBJ2-5, the V gene TRBV15; tentatively, D is TRBD2 (5 bases). The CDR3 totals 14 residues. V was shortened by 1 base and J by 3 bases, with 9 bases between the two germline ends. The germline V gene encodes CDR1 LNHNV and CDR2 YYDKDF (reference sequence). The CDR3 nucleotides read TGTGCCACCAGCAGAGGAGGGTCGGAAGAGACCCAGTACTTC. Protein product: CATSRGGSEETQYF.

The rearrangement joins TRBV6-4 to TRBJ1-2, with 8 bases identical to TRBD1. Germline CDR1 and CDR2: MRHNA and SNTAGT. With V trimmed by 6 bases and J by 8 bases, 11 bases remained unmatched. The length of the CDR3 is 14 residues. This CDR3 reads CASSPGTGFRGYTF. The CDR3 DNA reads TGTGCCAGCAGCCCCGGGACAGGCTTCCGGGGCTACACCTTC.

The V and J genes are TRBV19 and TRBJ2-1, with 8 bases identical to TRBD1. In germline, CDR1 is LNHDA, CDR2 SQIVND (reference sequence). Unmatched junction bases numbered 4, after V lost 6 bases and J lost 6 bases. The CDR3 has 13 residues. The CDR3 DNA reads as TGTGCCAGTAGACGGACAGGGCGCAATGAGCAGTTCTTC. Amino acid sequence: CASRRTGRNEQFF.

The chain uses TRBV11-2 and TRBJ1-4; 8 bases are a match to TRBD1. Germline lookup yields CDR1 SGHAT and CDR2 FQNNGV. There are 14 residues in the CDR3. V dropped 6 bases and J dropped 5; count of bases not matched to a gene: 5. CDR3 in DNA: TGTGCCAGCAGTTGGGACAGGTTGAATGAAAAACTGTTTTTT. Amino acids: CASSWDRLNEKLFF.

The V call is TRBV12-3 or TRBV12-4, the J call TRBJ1-2; 7 bases map to TRBD1. J was trimmed by 11 bases and V by 5 bases; bases with no gene match: 11. The CDR3 spans 13 residues. DNA for the CDR3: TGTGCCAGCAGTGGACAGGTGGGGTTAGGGTACACCTTC. Its translation: CASSGQVGLGYTF.

This clone was seen more than once but under ten times. This CDR3 is CASSFRTATGANVLTF. The CDR3, as DNA: TGTGCCAGCAGCTTTCGGACAGCCACCGGGGCCAACGTCCTGACTTTC. This sequence joins TRBV2 and TRBJ2-6; the D gene is possibly TRBD1 (6 bases). CDR3 size: 16 residues. Germline loops: CDR1 SNHLY, CDR2 FYNNEI. Trimming took 6 bases from V and 4 from J, leaving 16 bases between them.

J is TRBJ1-4 and V is TRBV28, with TRBD1 matching 8 bases. CDR1 and CDR2 (germline): MDHEN, SYDVKM. The V and J ends lost 4 bases and 5 bases, in that order; junction bases with no gene match: 6. The CDR3 loop spans 15 amino acids. CDR3: CASSSPTGANEKLFF. The CDR3 DNA reads as TGTGCCAGCAGTTCCCCGACAGGGGCGAATGAAAAACTGTTTTTT.

The genes are TRBV11-3 and TRBJ2-6, with TRBD1 as a possible D gene (5 bases). CDR3 size: 16 residues. V was clipped by 3 bases and J by 0 bases, with 9 bases between them. Germline V gene lookup returns CDR1 SGHNT and CDR2 YENEEA. In DNA form, the CDR3 reads TGTGCCAGCAGCTTGTCAGGGATCTCTGGGGCCAACGTCCTGACTTTC. This sequence encodes CASSLSGISGANVLTF.

V is TRBV11-1 and J is TRBJ2-1, with 7 bases aligning to TRBD1. Germline assignment: CDR1 SGHAT and CDR2 FQDESV (reference sequence). J was trimmed by 1 base and V by 4 bases; bases with no gene match: 4. This CDR3 is 15 amino acids long. The CDR3 region is CASSSDRASYNEQFF. The CDR3 DNA reads as TGTGCCAGCAGCTCTGACAGGGCTTCCTACAATGAGCAGTTCTTC.